This T cell receptor (beta chain) was found in a study of blood T cell repertoires in COVID-19. About the study: There were acute and convalescent COVID-19 samples, and they came from the United States, Italy and Spain. T cells, B-cell-depleted T cells, or PBMCs supplied cDNA or gDNA.

The CDR3 totals 14 residues. Trimming took off 5 bases at V and 10 bases at J, with 15 bases between the two ends. The V gene's germline CDR1 is SEHNR and CDR2 FQNEAQ (reference sequence). Per the authors' pipeline: Cell counts per sample came from amplifying reference gene primers. The repertoire was sequenced with immunoSEQ multiplex PCR; TCRdb's copy has only in-frame clones and lacks some. That table furnishes V, J and clone size, whereas the DNA furnished D and trimming. The table has tens of thousands of clones, over 75% seen once. The origin of this receptor is a man older than 75 with acute or convalescent COVID-19. The chain carries TRBV7-9 and TRBJ1-6; TRBD1 is a possible D gene (6 bases). Input material: peripheral blood. The CDR3 sequence is CASSSDRLGSPLHF. The CDR3 region has the DNA TGTGCCAGCAGCAGTGACAGGTTGGGATCACCCCTCCACTTT.